The present T cell receptor beta chain was sequenced within a study of blood T cells in healthy people across ages. The ends were cut back, 4 bases at V and 2 bases at J, with 9 bases in the middle. Germline-derived CDR1 and CDR2 are SGHKS and YYEKEE (reference sequence). The CDR3 contains 13 residues. In its sample, this clonotype was seen many times. A sample-barcoded 5' primer and a J-beta primer mix were used in a second PCR of roughly 6 to 11 cycles. TCRdb itself ran the 5' RACE reads through MiXCR, one entry per CDR3 protein. The data hold around 1.7 million distinct CDR3 sequences, with roughly 27% observed a single time.

The sample was blood. The genes are TRBV5-5 and TRBJ2-5; D is unclear. The clonotype originates from a woman aged 25-40 years in good health. CDR3 protein: CASSREGQETQYF. The CDR3 bases are TGTGCCAGCAGCCGCGAAGGGCAAGAGACCCAGTACTTC.